A selection of T cell receptor beta chains follows, all from one sample in a study of blood T cells in healthy people across ages. TCRdb called the 5' RACE reads again in MiXCR, with one record for every CDR3 protein. The table records 800,000 to 950,000 distinct CDR3 sequences, 25% to 30% of them present only once. The same specimen was also included in a second study, on T cells of mothers and their children.

Sequencing input: blood. These receptors came from a middle-aged woman in good health. The CDR3 runs from the conserved cysteine through the conserved F or W. Each record gives: clone size, D gene, J gene, V gene, CDR3 protein, CDR3 DNA. D genes are given only for firm matches. Expanded clones are given a class, and other clones once, few, many or no size at all.

.,.,TRBJ1-6,TRBV9,CASSVMDQNLPLHF,TGTGCCAGCAGCGTAATGGACCAAAATTTACCCCTCCACTTT
few,.,TRBJ1-1,TRBV5-1,CASSSQTGNTEAFF,TGCGCCAGCAGCTCACAGACTGGGAACACTGAAGCTTTCTTT
.,TRBD2,TRBJ2-3,TRBV4-1,CASSQDALAAPTDTQYF,TGCGCCAGCAGCCAAGACGCGCTAGCGGCACCCACAGATACGCAGTATTTT
.,TRBD2,TRBJ2-1,TRBV4-3,CASSLYSGGGQGWNEQFF,TGCGCCAGCAGCCTATATAGCGGGGGGGGCCAGGGGTGGAATGAGCAGTTCTTC
many,.,TRBJ1-6,TRBV12-3/TRBV12-4,CASTLTANSLLHF,TGTGCCAGCACCCTGACAGCTAATTCACTCCTCCACTTT
.,TRBD1,TRBJ1-2,TRBV20-1,CSARVGTGANYGYTF,TGCAGTGCTAGAGTTGGGACAGGGGCTAACTATGGCTACACCTTC
.,TRBD1,TRBJ1-1,TRBV7-9,CASRSVRTGTGFMNTEAFF,TGTGCCAGCAGATCCGTGAGGACCGGGACAGGGTTCATGAACACTGAAGCTTTCTTT
.,TRBD2,TRBJ2-1,TRBV6-5,CASSSQSGVGLNEQFF,TGTGCCAGCAGTTCACAAAGCGGGGTAGGGCTAAATGAGCAGTTCTTC
many,TRBD1,TRBJ1-2,TRBV7-9,CASSVGRDSSYNGYTF,TGTGCCAGCAGCGTAGGCCGGGACAGTTCTTATAATGGCTACACCTTC
.,TRBD2,TRBJ2-1,TRBV20-1,CSARRGARKREQFF,TGCAGTGCTAGGCGGGGGGCGCGAAAGCGGGAGCAGTTCTTC
few,.,TRBJ2-2,TRBV5-6,CASSLGQTLTGELFF,TGTGCCAGCAGCTTGGGACAAACCCTCACCGGGGAGCTGTTTTTT
many,.,TRBJ2-7,TRBV20-1,CSARDLSYEQYF,TGCAGTGCTAGAGATTTGAGTTACGAGCAGTACTTC
.,.,TRBJ1-1,TRBV20-1,CSARGRRAAPNTEAFF,TGCAGTGCTAGAGGACGACGGGCAGCCCCGAACACTGAAGCTTTCTTT
.,TRBD1,TRBJ1-2,TRBV29-1,CSVIRGSGGSYGHTF,TGCAGCGTTATTAGAGGTTCAGGGGGTTCTTATGGCCACACCTTC
.,.,TRBJ2-2,TRBV24-1,CATSDPTTGELFF,TGTGCCACCAGTGATCCCACTACCGGGGAGCTGTTTTTT
.,TRBD1,TRBJ2-1,TRBV30,CAWNRGNEQFF,TGTGCCTGGAACAGGGGAAATGAGCAGTTCTTC
once,.,TRBJ1-2,TRBV20-1,CSGRIYGYTF,TGCAGTGGCAGGATCTATGGCTACACCTTC
few,.,TRBJ1-1,TRBV28,CASSSSANTEAFF,.
.,TRBD2,TRBJ2-1,TRBV5-1,CASSLVAGGPSNEQFF,TGCGCCAGCAGCTTGGTAGCGGGGGGGCCCTCCAATGAGCAGTTCTTC
once,TRBD2,TRBJ2-1,TRBV4-3,CASSQEVASGGQGEQFF,TGCGCCAGCAGCCAAGAGGTCGCTAGCGGGGGGCAGGGTGAGCAGTTCTTC
.,TRBD2,TRBJ2-1,TRBV3-1,CASSQAGLVVGEQFF,TGTGCCAGCAGCCAAGCCGGACTAGTCGTTGGGGAGCAGTTCTTC
few,.,TRBJ2-3,TRBV7-2,CASSPVGGTGLGTDTQYF,TGTGCCAGCAGCCCCGTAGGGGGGACCGGACTCGGCACAGATACGCAGTATTTT
.,TRBD2,TRBJ2-7,TRBV3-1,CASSQGAGDSCEQYF,TGTGCCAGCAGCCAAGGAGCGGGGGACTCCTGCGAGCAGTACTTC
.,TRBD2,TRBJ2-1,TRBV20-1,CSAGTSGDNEQFF,TGCAGCGCTGGGACTAGCGGGGACAATGAGCAGTTCTTC
few,TRBD1,TRBJ1-3,TRBV28,CASAGGDRALSGNTRYF,TGTGCCAGCGCCGGGGGCGACAGGGCTCTCTCTGGAAACACCAGATATTTT
many,TRBD1,TRBJ1-2,TRBV6-6,CASSSPGQGNYGYTF,TGTGCCAGCAGTTCCCCGGGACAGGGCAACTATGGCTACACCTTC
.,TRBD1,TRBJ1-2,TRBV9,CASSAYTGQPLYGYTF,TGTGCCAGCAGCGCCTATACGGGACAGCCGCTCTATGGCTACACCTTC
.,.,TRBJ2-2,TRBV20-1,CSASLAGSANTGELFF,TGCAGTGCTAGCCTCGCCGGGAGCGCAAACACCGGGGAGCTGTTTTTT
few,TRBD1,TRBJ1-2,TRBV18,CASSPRQGQDYGYTF,TGTGCCAGCTCACCTCGCCAGGGACAGGACTATGGCTACACCTTC
.,TRBD1,TRBJ1-2,TRBV14,CASNRQGDYGYTF,TGTGCCAGCAACCGGCAGGGGGACTATGGCTACACCTTC
once,.,TRBJ1-5,TRBV2,CASSGYGSNQPQHF,TGTGCCAGCAGTGGGTACGGGAGCAATCAGCCCCAGCATTTT